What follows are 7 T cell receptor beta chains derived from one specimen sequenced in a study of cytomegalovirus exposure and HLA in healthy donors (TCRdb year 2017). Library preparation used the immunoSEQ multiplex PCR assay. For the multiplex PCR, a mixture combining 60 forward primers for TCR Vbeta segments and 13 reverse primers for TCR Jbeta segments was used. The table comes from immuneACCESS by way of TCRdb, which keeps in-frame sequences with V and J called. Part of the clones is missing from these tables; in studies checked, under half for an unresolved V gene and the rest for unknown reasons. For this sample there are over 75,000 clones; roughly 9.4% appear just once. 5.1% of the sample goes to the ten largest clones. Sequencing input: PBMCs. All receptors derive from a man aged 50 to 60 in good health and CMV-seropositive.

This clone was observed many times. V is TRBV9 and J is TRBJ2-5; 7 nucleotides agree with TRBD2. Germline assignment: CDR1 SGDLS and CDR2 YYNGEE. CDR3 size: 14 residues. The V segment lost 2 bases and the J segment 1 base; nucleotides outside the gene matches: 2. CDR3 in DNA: TGTGCCAGCAGCGTCAGCGGGACCCAAGAGACCCAGTACTTC. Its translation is CASSVSGTQETQYF. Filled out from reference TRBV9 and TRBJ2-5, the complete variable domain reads DSGVTQTPKHLITATGQRVTLRCSPRSGDLSVYWYQQSLDQGLQFLIQYYNGEERAKGNILERFSAQQFPDLHSELNLSSLELGDSALYFCASSVSGTQETQYFGPGTRLLVL.

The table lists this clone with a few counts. CDR3 nucleotides: TGTGCCAGCAGCTCGCGACAGTGCGATCAGCCCCAGCATTTT. This encodes CASSSRQCDQPQHF. This rearrangement joins TRBV5-4 to TRBJ1-5; the D gene is possibly TRBD1 (5 bases). The CDR3 runs to 14 residues. The germline CDR1 and CDR2 sequences are SGHNT and YYREEE (reference sequence). V lost 3 bases to trimming and J lost 5 bases, with 12 bases between them.

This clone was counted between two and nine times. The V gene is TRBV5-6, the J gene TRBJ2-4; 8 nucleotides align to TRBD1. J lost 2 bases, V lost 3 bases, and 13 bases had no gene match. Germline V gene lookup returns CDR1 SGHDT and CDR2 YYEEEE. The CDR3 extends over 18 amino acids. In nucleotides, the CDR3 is TGTGCCAGCAGCTGGACAGGGTTGGCATTTGATCCCAAAAACATTCAGTACTTC. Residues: CASSWTGLAFDPKNIQYF. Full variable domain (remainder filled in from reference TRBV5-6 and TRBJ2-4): DAGVTQSPTHLIKTRGQQVTLRCSPKSGHDTVSWYQQALGQGPQFIFQYYEEEERQRGNFPDRFSGHQFPNYSSELNVNALLLGDSALYLCASSWTGLAFDPKNIQYFGAGTRLSVL.

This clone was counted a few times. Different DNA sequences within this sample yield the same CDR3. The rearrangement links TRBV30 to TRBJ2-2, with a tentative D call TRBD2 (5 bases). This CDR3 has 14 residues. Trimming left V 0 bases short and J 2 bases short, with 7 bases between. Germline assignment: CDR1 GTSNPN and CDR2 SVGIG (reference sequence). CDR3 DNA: TGTGCCTGGAGTGTTGGGAGTAACACCGGGGAGCTGTTTTTT. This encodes CAWSVGSNTGELFF.

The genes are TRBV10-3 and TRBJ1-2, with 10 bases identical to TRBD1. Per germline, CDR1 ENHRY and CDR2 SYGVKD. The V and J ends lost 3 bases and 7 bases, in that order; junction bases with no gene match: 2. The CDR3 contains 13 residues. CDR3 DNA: TGTGCCATCAGTGATTGGACAGGGGGTGGCTACACCTTC. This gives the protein CAISDWTGGGYTF.

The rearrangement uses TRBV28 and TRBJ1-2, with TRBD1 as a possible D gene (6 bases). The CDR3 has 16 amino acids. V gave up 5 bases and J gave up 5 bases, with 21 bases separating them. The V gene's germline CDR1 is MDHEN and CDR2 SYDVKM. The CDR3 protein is CASSPLTGRDGYGYTF. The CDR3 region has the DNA TGTGCCAGCAGTCCGCTGACAGGACGAGATGGGTATGGCTACACCTTC.

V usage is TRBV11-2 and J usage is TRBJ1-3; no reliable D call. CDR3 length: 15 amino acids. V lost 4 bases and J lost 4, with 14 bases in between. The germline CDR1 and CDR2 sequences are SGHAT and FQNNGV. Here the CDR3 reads CASSYDLERGNTIYF. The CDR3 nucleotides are TGTGCCAGCAGCTACGACCTGGAGCGAGGAAACACCATATATTTT.